The 14 T cell receptor delta chains below all came from one sample that was sequenced in a study of gamma-delta T cells after stem cell transplantation. TCRdb redid the clone calls on the RT-PCR reads with CATT. The data contain more than 2,500 delta-chain clones, approximately 26% of them seen just once; the ten biggest clones take up roughly 7%. Sequenced sample: gamma-delta T cells. The receptors derive from a human donor. It is not recorded whose cells these are; they may come from a transplant donor.

This clone came up a few times. This may be a read error: a much more frequent sequence differs by one nucleotide. The chain couples TRDV2 to TRDJ1; 8 bases match TRDD3. The V and J ends lost 7 bases and 1 base, in that order; junction bases with no gene match: 16. The CDR3 spans 17 residues. Germline loops: CDR1 GEAIGNYY, CDR2 EKD. In nucleotides, the CDR3 is TGTGCCTGGGACCGCGTTTGGGGGATCCGCACCACCGATAAACTCATCTTT. Translated, it gives CAWDRVWGIRTTDKLIF.

To note about this clone: This same CDR3 is encoded by further DNA sequences in the sample. The chain is built from TRDV2 and TRDJ3; D is perhaps TRDD3 (6 bases). Looked up from germline, CDR1 is GEAIGNYY and CDR2 is EKD. The CDR3 totals 20 residues. The V gene lost 3 bases and the J gene lost 2 bases, with 22 bases spanning the gap. The CDR3 is CACDELRYASQPWDTRQMFF. CDR3 nucleotide sequence: TGTGCCTGTGACGAGCTTCGATACGCGTCCCAGCCCTGGGACACCCGACAGATGTTTTTC.

This clone qualifies as medium-sized. The chain combines TRDV3 with TRDJ1, with TRDD3 matching 7 bases. Germline CDR1 and CDR2: TVYSNPD and GDNSRS (reference sequence). The ends lost 3 bases at V and 3 bases at J; junction bases unmatched: 7. The length of the CDR3 is 13 residues. The CDR3 nucleotides read TGTGCCTTGGCCGGGATACTGGCCGATAAACTCATCTTT. This sequence encodes CALAGILADKLIF.

As for this clone: This may stem from a read error, because a much larger clone lies one nucleotide away. This rearrangement joins TRDV1 to TRDJ3; possibly TRDD3 for D (6 bases). Germline V lookup: CDR1 TSWWSYY, CDR2 QGS. The ends were cut back, 3 bases at V and 0 bases at J, with 24 bases in the middle. The CDR3 runs to 22 residues. The CDR3 region has the DNA TGTGCTCTTGGGGAGCTAACTCCGTACTGGGAGTACCCCTCCTGGGACACCCGACAGATGTTTTTC. It is translated as CALGELTPYWEYPSWDTRQMFF.

This clone is medium-sized within its sample. The same CDR3 arises from other DNA sequences in this sample as well. J is TRDJ3 and V is TRDV1, with 10 bases that match TRDD3. The CDR3 is 17 amino acids. The junction had 7 bases not matched to a gene; V was cut back by 9 bases and J by 2 bases. CDR1 is TSWWSYY, CDR2 QGS, per germline. CDR3 nucleotides: TGTGCTCTGTCGACTGGGGGATGCACCTGGGACACCCGACAGATGTTTTTC. Translating it yields CALSTGGCTWDTRQMFF.

There are a few counts of this clone. Other DNA sequences from this sample encode an identical CDR3 as well. The genes are TRDV1 and TRDJ1; TRDD3 matches 10 bases. Trimming at V came to 1 base and at J to 4 bases, leaving 12 bases not matched to a gene. Germline values: CDR1 TSWWSYY, CDR2 QGS. This CDR3 contains 18 residues. The CDR3 protein is CALGEPLLQRGIRDKLIF. The CDR3 nucleotides are TGTGCTCTTGGGGAACCCCTCCTACAAAGGGGGATACGCGATAAACTCATCTTT.

In the case of this clone: This sequence may be a read error, since a much larger clone differs from it by one base. At the DNA level, this CDR3 is encoded by other sequences in the same sample as well. This rearrangement joins TRDV1 to TRDJ3; D possibly matches TRDD2 or TRDD3 (5 bases each). The germline CDR1 and CDR2 sequences are TSWWSYY and QGS. V lost 4 bases, J lost 0 bases, and 25 bases lay in between. This CDR3 has 22 amino acids. CDR3 sequence: CALGALRLTGGLSSWDTRQMFF. The CDR3 coding sequence is TGTGCTCTTGGGGCCCTACGATTAACTGGTGGCCTCAGCTCCTGGGACACCCGACAGATGTTTTTC.

As concerns this clone: This may be a read error, as it is one base from a much larger clone. The CDR3 region is CAFTCYYTDKLIF. The DNA for the CDR3 is TGTGCCTTTACTTGTTATTACACCGATAAACTCATCTTT. V gene TRDV3 combines with J gene TRDJ1, with D uncertain. Trimming took 1 base from V and 0 from J, leaving 9 bases between them. Germline CDR1 is TVYSNPD and CDR2 is GDNSRS (reference sequence). The CDR3 extends over 13 amino acids. The variable domain in full, completed from reference TRDV3 and TRDJ1, reads CDKVTQSSPDQTVASGSEVVLLCTYDTVYSNPDLFWYRIRPDYSFQFVFYGDNSRSEGADFTQGRFSVKHILTQKAFHLVISPVRTEDSATYYCAFTCYYTDKLIFGKGTRVTVEP.

Comments on this clone: Germline and junction disagree at one end, which may indicate a read error. The J gene is TRDJ1, the V gene TRDV1, with a weak D call TRDD3 (5 bases). This CDR3 is 19 amino acids long. In germline, CDR1 is TSWWSYY, CDR2 QGS. CDR3 in DNA: TGTGCTATTGGGGAGAGAAGTTCAATACGCGCGTGGAGGACCGATAAACTCATCTTT. Residues: CAIGERSSIRAWRTDKLIF.

Notes on this clone: This clone may be a read error of a much larger clone one base away. The chain couples TRDV2 to TRDJ1, with TRDD3 identical over 9 bases. V lost 0 bases to trimming and J lost 8 bases; unmatched junction nucleotides: 6. From germline, CDR1 is GEAIGNYY and CDR2 EKD. The CDR3 extends over 14 amino acids. CDR3 DNA: TGTGCCTGTGACACCTGGGGGATAGCGCGGAAACTCATCTTT. Its protein product is CACDTWGIARKLIF.

This clone came up a few times. This could be a read error, since a much larger clone is one nucleotide away. This chain connects TRDV2 to TRDJ1; a weak D match, TRDD3 (5 bases). The CDR3 is 18 amino acids. Germline lookup yields CDR1 GEAIGNYY and CDR2 EKD. The CDR3 is CACDTVASVRYNIHKRIF. The DNA for the CDR3 is TGTGCCTGTGACACCGTCGCGTCTGTTCGATACAACATCCATAAACGCATCTTT.

Of note for this clone: A much bigger clone sits one base away, suggesting this may be a read error. The sample holds other DNA sequences that translate to the same CDR3. The chain employs TRDV2 and TRDJ3; TRDD3 aligns across 10 bases. Germline-derived CDR1 and CDR2 are GEAIGNYY and EKD. This CDR3 region has 19 residues. V gave up 7 bases and J gave up 0 bases; unmatched junction bases: 11. CDR3 in amino acids: CACDPLTGGSSWDTRQMFF. CDR3 nucleotide sequence: TGTGCCTGCGATCCGCTTACTGGGGGATCCTCCTGGGACACCCGACAGATGTTTTTC.

The rearrangement uses TRDV1 and TRDJ1; the match to TRDD3 covers 13 bases. V gave up 3 bases and J gave up 0 bases; unmatched junction bases: 25. Germline V gene sequence: CDR1 TSWWSYY, CDR2 QGS. The length of the CDR3 is 24 residues. The CDR3 reads CALGDRAFPSGTGGYAGYTDKLIF. In DNA, the CDR3 is TGTGCTCTTGGGGACCGGGCCTTCCCATCCGGTACTGGGGGATACGCCGGATACACCGATAAACTCATCTTT.

Comment on this clone: A much larger clone lies a single base off, so this may be a read error. The rearrangement links TRDV2 to TRDJ3, with D tentatively TRDD3 (6 bases). CDR3 length: 22 amino acids. The germline V gene has CDR1 GEAIGNYY and CDR2 EKD. Between the trimmed V and J ends, which lost 3 bases and 0 bases, there was a span of 26 bases. The CDR3 sequence: CACDLGSYWVIPSSWDTRQMFF. The CDR3 DNA reads as TGTGCCTGTGACCTAGGCTCATACTGGGTGATCCCCAGCTCCTGGGACACCCGACAGATGTTTTTC.